The clone carrying this TCR beta chain was found a few times. Its matching antigen is unknown. One entry per CDR3 protein, called by TCRdb with MiXCR from the 5' RACE reads. The data show around 390,000 distinct CDR3 sequences, around a sixth seen once. The source of the sample is a study of T-cell memory formation after mild COVID-19. Study-level results: Clones that contracted from day 15 to 85 were balanced CD4/CD8, while later expanders leaned CD4+. Contracting CD4+ clones were located mainly in CM and EM, and CD8+ clones in EMRA. Several responding clones turned up in pre-infection memory, indicating that cross-reactive memory may have taken part.

Looked up from germline, CDR1 is MDHEN and CDR2 is SYDVKM. Between the trimmed V and J ends, which lost 4 bases and 6 bases, there was a span of 1 base. The CDR3 is 11 residues long. V is TRBV28 and J is TRBJ1-6; D not resolved. The TCR sequence derives from a man aged 18 to 30 who had mild COVID-19 (a few samples of this study predate the infection). Cell type and time point are not known. Material for sequencing was PBMCs or a T cell subset sorted from them (not recorded which). CDR3 protein: CASSSNSPLHF. For the CDR3, the DNA is TGTGCCAGCAGTTCTAATTCACCCCTCCACTTT.